A selection of T cell receptor beta chains follows, all from one sample in a study of T cell responses to AZD1222 COVID-19 vaccine. Measured with immunoSEQ multiplex PCR; TCRdb has only the in-frame clones, and not every one. The data show about 110,000 clones, about 85% seen once. Specimen: peripheral blood, collected on day 0 of AZD1222 vaccination. The receptors were gathered from an adult in good health. CDR3s include the opening cysteine and the closing phenylalanine or tryptophan. Size tells how often a clone was seen (once, few, many) or the class of an expanded clone, and some rows leave it out.

J gene: TRBJ2-2; clone size: NA; V gene: TRBV4-1; CDR3 length: 17; CDR3 protein: CASSQTLAGAYTGELFF
J gene: TRBJ1-4; clone size: NA; V gene: TRBV6-5; CDR3 length: 14; CDR3 protein: CASSFGQGNEKLFF
J gene: TRBJ1-1; clone size: few; V gene: TRBV28; CDR3 length: 15; CDR3 protein: CASSFGTGKIAEAFF
J gene: TRBJ2-1; clone size: NA; V gene: TRBV6-4; CDR3 length: 15; CDR3 protein: CASSVGGGAADEQFF
J gene: TRBJ1-1; clone size: NA; V gene: TRBV19; CDR3 length: 15; CDR3 protein: CASSIRFFKDTEAFF
J gene: TRBJ2-7; clone size: NA; V gene: TRBV29-1; CDR3 length: 14; CDR3 protein: CSVETGANSYEQYF
J gene: TRBJ1-2; clone size: NA; V gene: TRBV5-4; CDR3 length: 11; CDR3 protein: CASSLDRNYTF
J gene: TRBJ1-1; clone size: NA; V gene: TRBV7-6; CDR3 length: 17; CDR3 protein: CASSLASKGGRNTEAFF
J gene: TRBJ1-5; clone size: NA; V gene: TRBV7-9; CDR3 length: 16; CDR3 protein: CASSFEERSSNQPQHF
J gene: TRBJ1-2; clone size: once; V gene: TRBV12-5; CDR3 length: 13; CDR3 protein: CASMAGAYYGYTF
J gene: TRBJ1-4; clone size: NA; V gene: TRBV5-1; CDR3 length: 14; CDR3 protein: CASSFSGTDEKLFF
J gene: TRBJ1-2; clone size: once; V gene: TRBV5-1; CDR3 length: 14; CDR3 protein: CASTSGGNPHGYTF
J gene: TRBJ1-2; clone size: NA; V gene: TRBV28; CDR3 length: 12; CDR3 protein: CASSLPEGGYTF
J gene: TRBJ1-1; clone size: once; V gene: TRBV25-1; CDR3 length: 14; CDR3 protein: CASSGRGLNTEAFF
J gene: TRBJ1-1; clone size: NA; V gene: TRBV6-1; CDR3 length: 16; CDR3 protein: CASSEGTGGWGTEAFF
J gene: TRBJ2-7; clone size: NA; V gene: TRBV28; CDR3 length: 14; CDR3 protein: CASIRGGGPGEQYF
J gene: TRBJ2-3; clone size: NA; V gene: TRBV11-2; CDR3 length: 14; CDR3 protein: CASSFGTSADTQYF
J gene: TRBJ1-1; clone size: NA; V gene: TRBV20-1; CDR3 length: 11; CDR3 protein: CSATRGTEAFF
J gene: TRBJ2-1; clone size: NA; V gene: TRBV19; CDR3 length: 14; CDR3 protein: CASSRSGGYNEQFF
J gene: TRBJ1-5; clone size: NA; V gene: TRBV6-2/TRBV6-3; CDR3 length: 14; CDR3 protein: CASSYSIEGQPQHF